Presented here are 18 T cell receptor beta chains from one specimen sequenced in a study of identifying expanded T cells in peripheral blood. The method was immunoSEQ multiplex PCR; TCRdb's version includes in-frame clones alone and lacks a portion of them. The sample lists around 78,000 clones; roughly four fifths were seen once. Specimen: blood. These receptors all stem from a person aged 18 to 75 in good health.

The chain uses TRBV13 and TRBJ2-1, with D hard to call. This CDR3 comprises 15 residues. Deletions cut 0 bases from V and 3 bases from J, with 9 bases between. CDR1 and CDR2 from the germline V gene are PRHDT and FYEKMQ (reference sequence). CDR3 protein: CASSLGSRIYNEQFF. In DNA, the CDR3 is TGTGCCAGCAGCTTAGGGTCGCGTATCTACAATGAGCAGTTCTTC.

V and J are TRBV5-5 and TRBJ2-7; D tentatively fits TRBD1 or TRBD2 (5 bases each). V was shortened by 1 base and J by 3 bases, with 17 bases between the two germline ends. The V gene's germline CDR1 is SGHKS and CDR2 YYEKEE (reference sequence). The CDR3 extends over 16 amino acids. The CDR3 is CASSLRSAGTSYEQYF. CDR3 DNA: TGTGCCAGCAGCTTGCGGAGTGCAGGGACCAGCTACGAGCAGTACTTC.

The chain links TRBV19 to TRBJ1-5, with D possibly matching TRBD1 (6 bases). Germline V CDR1 and CDR2: LNHDA, SQIVND (reference sequence). This CDR3 has 15 residues. Trimming cost V 0 bases and J 6 bases, with 12 bases left between them. The CDR3 coding sequence is TGTGCCAGTAGTATAGATCGTGGGGGGCGTCAGCCCCAGCATTTT. This codes for CASSIDRGGRQPQHF.

J is TRBJ2-2 and V is TRBV7-3; the D call may be TRBD1 or TRBD2 (6 bases each). The length of the CDR3 is 18 residues. From germline, CDR1 is SGHTA and CDR2 FQGTGA. Trimming removed 5 bases from V and 0 bases from J, with 19 bases in between. In nucleotides, the CDR3 is TGTGCCAGCAGCCTCCTAGGGATAGGGGGGACGAACACCGGGGAGCTGTTTTTT. This codes for CASSLLGIGGTNTGELFF.

This CDR3 reads CATVAGGPYGADTQYF. In DNA form, the CDR3 reads TGTGCCACCGTCGCGGGAGGGCCGTATGGTGCAGATACGCAGTATTTT. The J gene is TRBJ2-3, the V gene TRBV7-9; 9 nucleotides line up with TRBD2. V shed 10 bases, J shed 4 bases, and the junction held 15 bases outside the gene matches. The length of the CDR3 is 16 residues. Germline CDR1 reads SEHNR; CDR2 reads FQNEAQ (reference sequence). Looking up the rest from reference TRBV7-9 and TRBJ2-3 gives the full variable domain: DTGVSQNPRHKITKRGQNVTFRCDPISEHNRLYWYRQTLGQGPEFLTYFQNEAQLEKSRLLSDRFSAERPKGSFSTLEIQRTEQGDSAMYLCATVAGGPYGADTQYFGPGTRLTVL.

This chain joins TRBV5-1 and TRBJ2-3; TRBD2 aligns across 11 bases. The length of the CDR3 is 14 residues. The trim removed 6 bases at V and 2 bases at J, leaving 2 bases unmatched. Germline V gene sequence: CDR1 SGHRS, CDR2 YFSETQ. Here the CDR3 DNA reads TGCGCCAGCACGACTAGCGGGGTCACAGATACGCAGTATTTT. The encoded protein is CASTTSGVTDTQYF.

This rearrangement joins TRBV6-5 to TRBJ2-7, with D possibly being TRBD2 (6 bases). The V end was cut by 2 bases, the J end by 0 bases, with 8 bases between. This CDR3 has 14 residues. Germline CDR1 and CDR2: MNHEY and SVGAGI. CDR3 nucleotide sequence: TGTGCCAGCAGTTACAGGGGACTCTCCTACGAGCAGTACTTC. Its protein is CASSYRGLSYEQYF.

The V gene is TRBV21-1, the J gene TRBJ1-2. TRBV21-1 counts as a pseudogene. The CDR3 length is 13 residues. CDR3 nucleotides: TGTGCCAGCAGCAAGGTGGGGGACTATGGCTACACCTTC. Protein sequence: CASSKVGDYGYTF.

The J gene is TRBJ2-5, the V gene TRBV7-3; 9 nucleotides agree with TRBD1. After removal of 3 bases from V and 0 bases from J, the junction contained 2 bases not matched to a gene. Germline loops: CDR1 SGHTA, CDR2 FQGTGA. The CDR3 totals 15 residues. The CDR3 region is CASSFGDRDQETQYF. The CDR3 region has the DNA TGTGCCAGCAGCTTTGGGGACAGGGACCAAGAGACCCAGTACTTC.

The rearrangement joins TRBV7-8 to TRBJ2-1; 7 bases are a match to TRBD1. CDR1 and CDR2 from the germline V gene are SGHVS and FQNEAQ. The CDR3 runs 13 residues. V shed 9 bases, J shed 6 bases, and the junction held 8 bases outside the gene matches. The CDR3 sequence: CASTTEGANEQFF. The CDR3 region has the DNA TGTGCCAGTACCACCGAGGGGGCCAATGAGCAGTTCTTC.

This chain joins TRBV27 and TRBJ2-1; TRBD2 agrees at 10 bases. CDR1 is MNHEY and CDR2 is SMNVEV in the germline V gene (reference sequence). V lost 0 bases, J lost 8 bases, and 4 bases stayed unmatched. The CDR3 covers 15 residues. The DNA for the CDR3 is TGTGCCAGCAGTTTATCGGCTAGCGGGAGCTATGAGCAGTTCTTC. This translates into CASSLSASGSYEQFF.

The V gene is TRBV5-1, the J gene TRBJ1-4; the D gene is possibly TRBD1 (6 bases). CDR1 and CDR2 (germline): SGHRS, YFSETQ. With 0 bases removed from V and 1 base from J, the gap between germline ends came to 22 bases. The CDR3 extends over 20 amino acids. The CDR3 spells CASSLVPQGRGVGTNEKLFF. CDR3 sequence (DNA): TGCGCCAGCAGCTTGGTACCTCAGGGCAGGGGAGTTGGAACTAATGAAAAACTGTTTTTT.

This clone was detected many times. The same CDR3 also results from other DNA sequences found in this sample. The CDR3 nucleotides read TGTGCCAGCAGCCAAGGGACAGGATTCACTGAAGCTTTCTTT. Protein: CASSQGTGFTEAFF. The J gene is TRBJ1-1, the V gene TRBV4-2, with 7 bases that match TRBD1. Trimming removed 1 base from V and 4 bases from J; junction bases left unmatched: 3. The CDR3 sequence is 14 residues long. The germline V gene has CDR1 LGHNA and CDR2 YNFKEQ.

V and J are TRBV18 and TRBJ2-4; TRBD1 matches 10 bases. The CDR3 is made up of 14 amino acids. Germline CDR1 and CDR2: KGHSH and LQKENI. V was pared by 2 bases and J by 8 bases, with 3 bases of the junction left unmatched. In DNA, the CDR3 is TGTGCCAGCTCACCATTCGGGACAGGGGACATTCAGTACTTC. It codes for CASSPFGTGDIQYF.

The chain carries TRBV7-9 and TRBJ1-2; weak D call: TRBD1 (5 bases). The V gene lost 5 bases and the J gene lost 8 bases, with 15 bases spanning the gap. The CDR3 runs 13 residues. Germline V gene data show CDR1 as SEHNR and CDR2 as FQNEAQ (reference sequence). CDR3 DNA: TGTGCCAGCAGCAAAGGGACCCTTCGCGGCTACACCTTC. As protein: CASSKGTLRGYTF.

The chain links TRBV6-5 to TRBJ2-2; 7 nucleotides agree with TRBD2. This CDR3 contains 16 residues. CDR1 MNHEY and CDR2 SVGAGI come from the germline V gene. After removal of 2 bases from V and 7 bases from J, the junction contained 10 bases not matched to a gene. CDR3 nucleotides: TGTGCCAGCAGTTACAGAACGGGAGGATGGGACGGGGAGCTGTTTTTT. Its translation is CASSYRTGGWDGELFF.

The chain employs TRBV4-3 and TRBJ2-7; 8 bases are a match to TRBD2. The CDR3 sequence is 16 residues long. Germline-derived CDR1 and CDR2 are LGHNA and YSLEER. J gave up 0 bases and V 0 bases, and 4 bases lay outside the gene matches. The CDR3 coding sequence is TGCGCCAGCAGCCAAGATTGGGCGGGAGGCTCCTACGAGCAGTACTTC. Amino acid sequence: CASSQDWAGGSYEQYF.

The CDR3 sequence is CASSTDAGQREKLFF. For the CDR3, the DNA is TGTGCCAGTAGTACCGATGCGGGACAGAGGGAAAAACTGTTTTTT. The chain uses TRBV19 and TRBJ1-4; 7 bases are shared with TRBD1. CDR1 and CDR2 (germline): LNHDA, SQIVND (reference sequence). The junction had 10 bases not matched to a gene; V was cut back by 4 bases and J by 8 bases. The CDR3 is 15 residues long.